The 24 T cell receptor beta chains below all came from one sample that was sequenced in a study of control samples from healthy donors and cancer patients. Using immunoSEQ multiplex PCR, the repertoire was profiled, and TCRdb retains in-frame clones only, with some absent. Among tens of thousands of clones listed, 90% were seen once. The sequenced material came from PBMCs. Receptors were obtained from a man in his fifties or sixties with colorectal cancer.

The chain links TRBV7-9 to TRBJ1-2; TRBD1 is a possible D gene (5 bases). Trimming took 7 bases from V and 8 from J, leaving 20 bases between them. The germline V gene encodes CDR1 SEHNR and CDR2 FQNEAQ (reference sequence). This CDR3 has 14 residues. CDR3 amino acids: CASTNSPGTDGYTF. The CDR3 DNA is TGTGCCAGCACCAACAGTCCCGGGACGGACGGCTACACCTTC.

The V call is TRBV18, the J call TRBJ1-6; 8 bases line up with TRBD1. Looked up from germline, CDR1 is KGHSH and CDR2 is LQKENI. This CDR3 has 16 residues. The junction had 8 bases not matched to a gene; V was cut back by 3 bases and J by 7 bases. This CDR3 is CASSPRGQAQNSPLHF. The DNA for the CDR3 is TGTGCCAGCTCACCTAGGGGACAGGCCCAGAATTCACCCCTCCACTTT.

The CDR3 DNA reads TGCGCCAGCAGCTTGGTAGGACAGAGGACCTACGAGCAGTACTTC. Protein sequence: CASSLVGQRTYEQYF. The chain employs TRBV5-1 and TRBJ2-7; tentative D call: TRBD1 (6 bases). The CDR3 covers 15 residues. Germline V gives CDR1 SGHRS, CDR2 YFSETQ. Trimming stripped 0 bases from V and 2 bases from J, with 12 bases between.

This rearrangement joins TRBV19 to TRBJ1-5; D ambiguous. V was clipped by 6 bases and J by 2 bases, with 8 bases between them. The CDR3 spans 13 residues. The V gene's germline CDR1 is LNHDA and CDR2 SQIVND (reference sequence). The CDR3 DNA reads TGTGCCAGTAGGAAGGGCCGCAATCAGCCCCAGCATTTT. Protein product: CASRKGRNQPQHF.

The chain carries TRBV24-1 and TRBJ1-1; D perhaps matches TRBD1 (6 bases). CDR1 KGHDR and CDR2 SFDVKD come from the germline V gene. The length of the CDR3 is 12 residues. V gave up 5 bases and J gave up 7 bases, with 10 bases separating them. CDR3 residues: CATSGDRLEAFF. In nucleotides, the CDR3 is TGTGCCACCAGTGGAGACAGGCTTGAAGCTTTCTTT.

CDR3 region: CASSRGWTDTQYF. The CDR3 DNA follows: TGTGCCAGCAGTCGGGGCTGGACAGATACGCAGTATTTT. The V and J genes are TRBV27 and TRBJ2-3; tentatively, D is TRBD1 or TRBD2 (5 bases each). Between the trimmed V and J ends, which lost 5 bases and 3 bases, there was a span of 9 bases. Germline loops: CDR1 MNHEY, CDR2 SMNVEV (reference sequence). The CDR3 length is 13 residues.

The chain employs TRBV6-2 or TRBV6-3 and TRBJ2-1; TRBD2 agrees at 7 bases. After removal of 5 bases from V and 0 bases from J, the junction contained 7 bases not matched to a gene. The CDR3 runs 16 residues. Per the germline V gene, CDR1 is MNHEY and CDR2 is SVGEGT. Here the CDR3 reads CASSNGGWPSYNEQFF. The CDR3 coding sequence is TGTGCCAGCAGTAACGGGGGGTGGCCCTCCTACAATGAGCAGTTCTTC.

The CDR3, as DNA: TGTGCCAGCAGCTTAAGCGGGGGGCAAGAGACCCAGTACTTC. Translating it yields CASSLSGGQETQYF. This chain uses TRBV7-2 with TRBJ2-5, with 9 bases fitting TRBD2. The V segment lost 2 bases and the J segment 2 bases; nucleotides outside the gene matches: 0. Germline V gene lookup returns CDR1 SGHTA and CDR2 FQGNSA. There are 14 residues in the CDR3.

This clone has only one observation. The chain joins TRBV28 to TRBJ1-4; 8 nucleotides line up with TRBD1. J lost 7 bases, V lost 5 bases, and 9 bases had no gene match. This CDR3 is built from 15 residues. CDR1 and CDR2 from the germline V gene are MDHEN and SYDVKM. CDR3 nucleotide sequence: TGTGCCAGCAGTCCTATGACAGGGGTCGTTGAAAAACTGTTTTTT. Residues: CASSPMTGVVEKLFF.

As to this clone: In the same sample, other DNA sequences code for this CDR3. V and J are TRBV9 and TRBJ2-2; 7 nucleotides line up with TRBD1. This CDR3 has 15 residues. V lost 5 bases, J lost 0 bases, and 4 bases stayed unmatched. Germline CDR1 SGDLS, CDR2 YYNGEE. CDR3 region: CASRAGTANTGELFF. The CDR3 bases are TGTGCCAGCAGAGCCGGGACAGCGAACACCGGGGAGCTGTTTTTT.

The chain has TRBV3-1 (or the pseudogene TRBV3-2) and TRBJ2-2; 11 bases agree with TRBD2. CDR1 is LGHDT, CDR2 YNNKEL, per germline (reference sequence). This CDR3 region has 17 residues. V gave up 3 bases and J gave up 5 bases; unmatched junction bases: 8. The CDR3 sequence is CASSQHPGLADTGELFF. Written as DNA, the CDR3 is TGTGCCAGCAGCCAGCACCCGGGACTAGCGGATACCGGGGAGCTGTTTTTT.

This sequence joins TRBV7-8 and TRBJ1-5; possibly TRBD1 for D (6 bases). This CDR3 is built from 14 residues. The V and J ends lost 5 bases and 5 bases respectively, with 13 bases between them. Germline V lookup: CDR1 SGHVS, CDR2 FQNEAQ. The CDR3 is CASSRMGAYQPQHF. The CDR3 nucleotides read TGTGCCAGCAGCCGGATGGGGGCGTATCAGCCCCAGCATTTT.

The chain couples TRBV30 to TRBJ1-2, with D uncertain. V dropped 3 bases and J dropped 4 bases, with 15 bases sitting between them. Per germline, CDR1 GTSNPN and CDR2 SVGIG (reference sequence). This CDR3 region has 14 residues. DNA of the CDR3: TGTGCCTGGAGGGGGTCCGGGCGTGGCTATGGCTACACCTTC. Its translation is CAWRGSGRGYGYTF. Filled out from reference TRBV30 and TRBJ1-2, the complete variable domain reads SQTIHQWPATLVQPVGSPLSLECTVEGTSNPNLYWYRQAAGRGLQLLFYSVGIGQISSEVPQNLSASRPQDRQFILSSKKLLLSDSGFYLCAWRGSGRGYGYTFGSGTRLTVV.

The rearrangement uses TRBV4-3 and TRBJ1-6, with D perhaps matching TRBD1 (6 bases). Germline V gene data show CDR1 as LGHNA and CDR2 as YSLEER. The CDR3 has 14 amino acids. The ends were cut back, 4 bases at V and 7 bases at J, with 11 bases in the middle. The DNA for the CDR3 is TGCGCCAGCAGCCTTATGAGGGGGAATTCACCCCTCCACTTT. It encodes CASSLMRGNSPLHF.

In this sample, this clone turned up once. The rearrangement uses TRBV29-1 and TRBJ1-1, with TRBD1 matching 7 bases. V lost 7 bases, J lost 5 bases, and 1 base stayed unmatched. CDR1 is SQVTM, CDR2 ANQGSEA, per germline. This CDR3 has 10 residues. CDR3 region: CSATGTEAFF. The CDR3 DNA reads TGCAGCGCGACAGGGACTGAAGCTTTCTTT.

The chain links TRBV10-2 to TRBJ2-3, with D possibly matching TRBD2 (6 bases). CDR3 length: 16 amino acids. Trimming cost V 3 bases and J 1 base, with 14 bases left between them. CDR1 and CDR2 from the germline V gene are WSHSY and SAAADI. The CDR3 loop is CASSDVWGVGTDTQYF. The DNA for the CDR3 is TGCGCCAGCAGTGACGTTTGGGGGGTTGGCACAGATACGCAGTATTTT.

V usage is TRBV4-3 and J usage is TRBJ2-5; TRBD1 matches at 10 bases. The CDR3 is 16 residues long. The trim removed 4 bases at V and 1 base at J, leaving 6 bases unmatched. CDR1 is LGHNA, CDR2 YSLEER, per germline. The CDR3 region is CASSRDRGGGQETQYF. The CDR3 nucleotides read TGCGCCAGCAGCCGGGACAGGGGAGGGGGCCAAGAGACCCAGTACTTC.

This clone was observed once. The rearrangement joins TRBV18 to TRBJ2-1, with unresolved D. Per the germline V gene, CDR1 is KGHSH and CDR2 is LQKENI. Between the trimmed V and J ends, which lost 3 bases and 7 bases, there was a span of 7 bases. CDR3 length: 12 residues. Written as DNA, the CDR3 is TGTGCCAGCTCACCTAACATGAATGAGCAGTTCTTC. Its translation is CASSPNMNEQFF.

This chain connects TRBV6-2 or TRBV6-3 to TRBJ1-5; D remains unclear. The CDR3 has 14 residues. Trimming left V 4 bases short and J 5 bases short, with 12 bases between. CDR1 and CDR2 from the germline V gene are MNHEY and SVGEGT. CDR3 nucleotide sequence: TGTGCCAGCAGTTGGTACAGATCCCATCAGCCCCAGCATTTT. Its translation: CASSWYRSHQPQHF.

This sequence joins TRBV19 and TRBJ1-6; maybe TRBD1 (6 bases). From germline, CDR1 is LNHDA and CDR2 SQIVND (reference sequence). CDR3 size: 17 residues. The V end lost 4 bases, the J end lost 4 bases, and 17 bases lay between the germline ends. The CDR3, as DNA: TGTGCCAGTAGTAGGGAACAGGGAAGGTATTATAATTCACCCCTCCACTTT. Its translation: CASSREQGRYYNSPLHF. The full variable domain, completed using reference TRBV19 and TRBJ1-6, is DGGITQSPKYLFRKEGQNVTLSCEQNLNHDAMYWYRQDPGQGLRLIYYSQIVNDFQKGDIAEGYSVSREKKESFPLTVTSAQKNPTAFYLCASSREQGRYYNSPLHFGNGTRLTVT.

This clone showed up just a few times. The chain recombines TRBV27 with TRBJ2-5; a weak D match, TRBD1 (6 bases). Trimming removed 5 bases from V and 0 bases from J, with 22 bases in between. The CDR3 is 18 amino acids. In germline, CDR1 is MNHEY, CDR2 SMNVEV (reference sequence). This CDR3 is CASSPQAVGTTYQETQYF. The CDR3 bases are TGTGCCAGCAGTCCCCAGGCAGTGGGGACAACGTACCAAGAGACCCAGTACTTC.

The chain recombines TRBV9 with TRBJ1-4; D is unclear. The germline V and J ends were trimmed by 2 bases and 0 bases, with 5 bases remaining between them. In germline, CDR1 is SGDLS, CDR2 YYNGEE. The CDR3 spans 14 residues. The CDR3 loop is CASSVGPTNEKLFF. CDR3 nucleotide sequence: TGTGCCAGCAGCGTGGGTCCAACTAATGAAAAACTGTTTTTT.

This chain links TRBV9 with TRBJ2-3; D possibly corresponds to TRBD1 (5 bases). The CDR3 covers 14 residues. CDR1 is SGDLS, CDR2 YYNGEE, per germline. The V gene lost 3 bases and the J gene lost 2 bases, with 10 bases spanning the gap. For the CDR3, the DNA is TGTGCCAGCAGCGAGGGGATCACCACAGATACGCAGTATTTT. Translating it yields CASSEGITTDTQYF.

The chain couples TRBV30 to TRBJ2-5, with D possibly TRBD1 on 5 matching bases. The CDR3 extends over 11 amino acids. V lost 8 bases and J lost 5, with 12 bases in between. The germline gives CDR1 GTSNPN, CDR2 SVGIG (reference sequence). CDR3 amino acids: CAGAGWETQYF. The CDR3 DNA reads as TGTGCCGGGGCCGGTTGGGAGACCCAGTACTTC. Full variable domain (missing parts from reference TRBV30 and TRBJ2-5): SQTIHQWPATLVQPVGSPLSLECTVEGTSNPNLYWYRQAAGRGLQLLFYSVGIGQISSEVPQNLSASRPQDRQFILSSKKLLLSDSGFYLCAGAGWETQYFGPGTRLLVL.